This T cell receptor beta chain was sequenced during a study of T cell repertoires in ileal Crohn's disease (dated by TCRdb to about 2019). Describing the broader study: Median disease duration was roughly 8 years, and under 40% of patients were identified as active smokers at the time of surgery. Every patient underwent surgery because of a complication, which was stricturing disease in approximately 61% and penetrating disease in 39%. Postoperative therapy was given to about half of the patients, with thiopurines administered to over 10 patients and anti-TNF agents administered to 20 or so patients. TCR repertoire analysis was performed in around 57 Crohn's disease patients drawn from a prospective multicentre cohort. The study ran alongside a multicentre cohort designed to identify predictors of early endoscopic recurrence after ileocolonic resection. A Rutgeerts score higher than i0 was the definition used for endoscopic postoperative recurrence. A total of approximately 170 mucosal samples from some 50 patients were sequenced, collected from several sites on the surgical specimen as well as at postoperative endoscopy. Overall results and qualifications from the work: A significantly higher proportion of clonal expansions was observed in active smokers at surgery than in non-smokers (25.9% vs 17.9%, p=0.02). Higher high-frequency clone percentages at surgery were associated with endoscopic recurrence; all patients with clonality above 26.8% (18/57) had recurrence. Mucosal CD4 and CD8 T cells were sorted and sequenced only in a subgroup of patients, the size of which was not stated. Sorted CD8 T cells carried more high-frequency clones than CD4 T cells, suggesting mucosal expansions were mainly CD8.

Adults with ileal or ileocolonic Crohn's disease and an indication for ileocolonic resection were eligible for inclusion. Before DNA extraction, whole ileal mucosal biopsies were kept frozen at -80 degrees C. Genomic DNA was extracted from frozen whole biopsies using a TRizol-based method and was quantified with a NanoDrop 2000 spectrophotometer. In regard to this clone: It has no known antigen specificity. No much larger clone is present one base from it, and per-base qualities are unavailable.

For commercial TCRB immunosequencing, roughly 0.5 micrograms of biopsy DNA were submitted for each sample. Adaptive Biotechnology amplified the CDR3 regions from genomic DNA with a two-step multiplex PCR designed to control amplification bias. The first PCR used primers for every V and J gene segment; the second PCR added barcodes and Illumina adapters. CDR3 libraries were sequenced using an Illumina instrument. The authors' pipeline ran thus. Analysis combined the vendor-provided pipelines with custom analysis of raw data in R/Bioconductor under R version 3.3.0. Clonality, which ranges from 0 to 1, was calculated as the inverse of the normalised Shannon entropy across all productive clones. High-frequency clones were defined as the share of the repertoire occupied by the top 100 clones, with only clones passing a 95% confidence test being retained. Overlap between samples was measured with the Morisita-Horn index, while repertoire diversity was measured with the Simpson index. TCRdb stores this immuneACCESS table with in-frame sequences only. Part of the clones is absent; in the studies checked, under half of the shortfall reflects unresolved V genes, and no reason is known for the rest. The V and J calls and the clone size are those of that table, but D and trimming were determined from the DNA. The sample table contains roughly 13,000 clones; only one count was recorded for roughly 82% of them. The ten largest clones represent about 6.1% of the sample.

The CDR3 numbers 16 residues from cysteine through phenylalanine. The entry retains the CDR3 DNA only, 48 bases that are in frame from base 1. Via the germline V gene, CDR1 is MNHNS and CDR2 SASEGT. Ends trimmed: V by 4 bases, J by 4 bases; bases unmatched to a gene: 10. The source material was ileal tissue. The TCR was taken from an adult with Crohn's disease. Rearrangement joined TRBV6-1 to TRBJ1-2; 9 bases in the middle match TRBD1. The DNA is TGTGCCAGCAGTGTGTCCTGGGACAGGGTGTCCTATGGCTACACCTTC. Its amino acids are CASSVSWDRVSYGYTF.